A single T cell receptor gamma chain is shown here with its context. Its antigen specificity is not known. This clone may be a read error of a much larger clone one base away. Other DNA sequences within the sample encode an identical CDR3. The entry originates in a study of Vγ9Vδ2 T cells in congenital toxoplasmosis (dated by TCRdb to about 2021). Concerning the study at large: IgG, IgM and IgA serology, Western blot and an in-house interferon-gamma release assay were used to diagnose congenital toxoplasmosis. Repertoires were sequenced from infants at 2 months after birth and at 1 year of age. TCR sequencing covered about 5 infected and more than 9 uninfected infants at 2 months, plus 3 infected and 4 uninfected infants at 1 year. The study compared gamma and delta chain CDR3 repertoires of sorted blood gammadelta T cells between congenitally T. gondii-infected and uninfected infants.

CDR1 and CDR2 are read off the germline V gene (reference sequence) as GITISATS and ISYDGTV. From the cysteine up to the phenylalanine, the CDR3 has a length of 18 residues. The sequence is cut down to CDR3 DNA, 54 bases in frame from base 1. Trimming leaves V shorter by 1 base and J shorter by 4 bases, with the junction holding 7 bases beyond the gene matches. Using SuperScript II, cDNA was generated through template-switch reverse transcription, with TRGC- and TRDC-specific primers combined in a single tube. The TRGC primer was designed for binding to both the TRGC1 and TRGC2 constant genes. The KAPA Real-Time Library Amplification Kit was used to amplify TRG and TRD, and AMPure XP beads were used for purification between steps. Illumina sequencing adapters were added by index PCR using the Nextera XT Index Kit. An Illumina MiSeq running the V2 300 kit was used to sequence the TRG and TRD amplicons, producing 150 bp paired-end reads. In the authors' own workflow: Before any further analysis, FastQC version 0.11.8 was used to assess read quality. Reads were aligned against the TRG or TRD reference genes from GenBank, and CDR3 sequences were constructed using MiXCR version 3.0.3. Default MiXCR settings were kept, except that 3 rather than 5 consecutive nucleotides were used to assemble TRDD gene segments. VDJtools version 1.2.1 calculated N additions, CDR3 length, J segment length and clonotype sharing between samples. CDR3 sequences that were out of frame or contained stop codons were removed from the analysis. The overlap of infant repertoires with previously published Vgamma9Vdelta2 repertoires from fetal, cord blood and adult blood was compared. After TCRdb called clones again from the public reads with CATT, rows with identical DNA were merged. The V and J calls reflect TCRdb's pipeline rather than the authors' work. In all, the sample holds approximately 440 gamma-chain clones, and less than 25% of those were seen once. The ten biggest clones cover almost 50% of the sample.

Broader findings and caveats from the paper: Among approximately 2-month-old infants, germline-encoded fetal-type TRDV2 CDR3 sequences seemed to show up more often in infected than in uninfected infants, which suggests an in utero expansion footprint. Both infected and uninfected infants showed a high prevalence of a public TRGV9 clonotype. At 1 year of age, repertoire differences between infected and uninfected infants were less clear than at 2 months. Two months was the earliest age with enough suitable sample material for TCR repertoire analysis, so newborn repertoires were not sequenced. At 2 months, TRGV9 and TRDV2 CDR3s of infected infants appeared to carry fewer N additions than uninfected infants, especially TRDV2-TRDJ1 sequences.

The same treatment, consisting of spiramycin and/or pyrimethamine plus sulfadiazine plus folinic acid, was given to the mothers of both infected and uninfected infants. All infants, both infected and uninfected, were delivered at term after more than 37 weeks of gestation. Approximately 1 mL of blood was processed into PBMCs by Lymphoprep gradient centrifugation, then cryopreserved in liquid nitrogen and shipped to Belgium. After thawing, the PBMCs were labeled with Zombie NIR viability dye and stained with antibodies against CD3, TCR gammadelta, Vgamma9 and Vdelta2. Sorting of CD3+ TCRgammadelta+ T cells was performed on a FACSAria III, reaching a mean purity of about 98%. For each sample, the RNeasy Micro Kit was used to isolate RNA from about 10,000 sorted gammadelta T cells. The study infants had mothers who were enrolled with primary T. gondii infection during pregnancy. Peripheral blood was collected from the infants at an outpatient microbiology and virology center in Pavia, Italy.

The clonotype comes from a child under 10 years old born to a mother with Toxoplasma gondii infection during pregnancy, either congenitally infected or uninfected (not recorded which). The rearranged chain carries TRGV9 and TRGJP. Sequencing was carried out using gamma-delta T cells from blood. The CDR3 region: CALWEVHIQELGKKIKVF. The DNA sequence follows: TGTGCCTTGTGGGAGGTACACATACAAGAGTTGGGCAAAAAAATCAAGGTATTT.